This is a list of T cell receptor beta chains from one sample in a study of blood T cell repertoires in COVID-19. Profiled with immunoSEQ multiplex PCR; TCRdb holds only in-frame clones, not every one. In the table there are 90,000 or so clones, around nine tenths of which are singletons. The sample consisted of peripheral blood. Receptor source: a man in his 60s with COVID-19, enrolled during active disease. The CDR3 runs from the conserved cysteine through the conserved F or W. Clone size is not always given. Where it is, it says once, few, many or a class for expanded clones.

TRBV18,.,TRBJ1-1,CASSPELTDMNTEAFF
TRBV29-1,.,TRBJ1-5,CSVGSGNQPQHF
TRBV10-2,.,TRBJ2-5,CASSESPRGGLAEDIQETQYF
TRBV6-2/TRBV6-3,.,TRBJ1-1,CASSSTGGRTEAFF
TRBV9,.,TRBJ2-1,CASSPELAGVYNEQFF
TRBV19,once,TRBJ2-7,CASSRDISYEQYF
TRBV12-5,.,TRBJ2-1,CASGLVLAEGTEQFF
TRBV11-1,.,TRBJ2-1,CASSLDTSGSTDEQFF
TRBV9,.,TRBJ2-2,CASSPGLANTGELFF
TRBV5-6,.,TRBJ1-1,CASSLGVGHTEAFF
TRBV24-1,.,TRBJ2-1,CATSDSATSQRGTYNEQFF
TRBV6-5,.,TRBJ1-2,CASSSDSNYGYTF
TRBV7-5,.,TRBJ2-5,CVRGLERGVKETQYF
TRBV28,few,TRBJ2-7,CASRTIAGVSYEQYF
TRBV28,.,TRBJ1-4,CASSAGTEKLFF
TRBV11-3,.,TRBJ2-2,CASSSGTSGSIETGELFF
TRBV7-2,.,TRBJ2-2,CASSLEGTPKNTGELFF
TRBV11-2,.,TRBJ1-2,CASSPGQNYGYTF
TRBV6-5,.,TRBJ1-1,CASRTGQGRTEAFF
TRBV11-3,.,TRBJ2-7,CASSPRQGPYEQYF
TRBV10-3,once,TRBJ1-6,CAITTGRNSPLHF
TRBV7-6,.,TRBJ2-7,CASSLAPRLAEPYEQYF
TRBV29-1,once,TRBJ1-3,CSVVTPGNTIYF
TRBV3-1/TRBV3-2,once,TRBJ2-3,CASSQLAARTDTQYF
TRBV3-1/TRBV3-2,.,TRBJ2-3,CASSQDTASGITDTQYF
TRBV6-5,.,TRBJ2-5,CASKGLAGQETQYF
TRBV5-5,once,TRBJ2-1,CASSAASGSFNEQFF
TRBV5-4,.,TRBJ1-4,CASSSDEDEKLFF
TRBV2,.,TRBJ1-1,CASSVSQGHNTEAFF
TRBV7-9,.,TRBJ1-3,CASSLGAGNTIYF
TRBV25-1,few,TRBJ2-7,CASSGQTVIYEQYF
TRBV24-1,.,TRBJ1-5,CATSDPKSGDGQPQHF
TRBV19,.,TRBJ2-1,CASSPQGGSYEQFF
TRBV19,.,TRBJ2-7,CASSMAVRSRDEQYF
TRBV15,.,TRBJ2-1,CATSRETSGMGNEQFF
TRBV14,.,TRBJ2-2,CASSHLETGELFF
TRBV11-2,.,TRBJ1-1,CASSFSGQDTEAFF
TRBV2,.,TRBJ2-5,CASKRQGVSETQYF
TRBV18,.,TRBJ1-1,CASSPLQGTEAFF